This entry is about one T cell receptor beta chain. The sample originates from a study of blood T cell repertoires in COVID-19. Whole-study context: Acute and convalescent COVID-19 specimens originated in the United States, Italy and Spain. Sources were T cells, B-cell-depleted T cells, or PBMCs; the material itself was cDNA or gDNA.

V was clipped by 0 bases and J by 4 bases, with 12 bases between them. Germline CDR1 and CDR2: LGHDT and YNNKEL (reference sequence). The CDR3 spans 15 residues. Original processing methods: Amplification of reference gene primers provided the estimated nucleated cell counts. Here immunoSEQ multiplex PCR was the method, and the copy in TCRdb shows in-frame clones only, minus some. For V, J and clone size, that table is used; D and trimming come from the DNA. The sample records 250,000 to 300,000 clones, 70% to 90% being singletons. J is TRBJ1-2 and V is TRBV3-1 (or the pseudogene TRBV3-2), with D unresolved. Sequenced material: peripheral blood. The receptor was isolated from a woman in her sixties or seventies with acute or convalescent COVID-19. The CDR3 protein is CASSQEIPQPYGYTF. In DNA, the CDR3 is TGTGCCAGCAGCCAAGAAATCCCACAGCCCTATGGCTACACCTTC.